These 25 T cell receptor beta chains were sequenced from one sample in a study of blood T cell repertoires in COVID-19. The assay was immunoSEQ multiplex PCR, and TCRdb's table has in-frame clones only and misses some. Among under 55,000 clones, 90% were seen once, and the ten largest hold about 3.9%. Source material: peripheral blood. The receptors stem from a human donor in a cohort sampled during active COVID-19.

V usage is TRBV7-9 and J usage is TRBJ1-4, with TRBD1 as a possible D gene (6 bases). This CDR3 is 15 amino acids long. The germline CDR1 and CDR2 sequences are SEHNR and FQNEAQ (reference sequence). V lost 5 bases and J lost 8, with 18 bases in between. CDR3 residues: CASSRTRDTEEKLFF. DNA for the CDR3: TGTGCCAGCAGCAGAACCCGGGACACGGAGGAAAAACTGTTTTTT.

The chain joins TRBV10-3 to TRBJ2-7; TRBD2 might be the D (6 bases). The germline V and J ends were trimmed by 8 bases and 6 bases, with 17 bases remaining between them. The CDR3 has 13 amino acids. Germline lookup yields CDR1 ENHRY and CDR2 SYGVKD. CDR3 sequence reads: CAIEVSRGGEQYF. As DNA, the CDR3 is TGTGCCATCGAAGTTTCGCGGGGCGGCGAGCAGTACTTC.

The chain uses TRBV7-9 and TRBJ1-1; no definite D call. CDR1 is SEHNR and CDR2 is FQNEAQ in the germline V gene (reference sequence). CDR3 length equals 16 residues. The V gene lost 5 bases and the J gene lost 4 bases, with 20 bases spanning the gap. The CDR3 sequence is CASSPFSGLGVTEAFF. Here the CDR3 DNA reads TGTGCCAGCAGCCCTTTTTCAGGCCTGGGCGTCACTGAAGCTTTCTTT.

This clone was counted a single time. This chain connects TRBV9 to TRBJ1-1; 7 nucleotides align to TRBD1. This CDR3 comprises 16 residues. V was pared by 5 bases and J by 5 bases, with 15 bases of the junction left unmatched. Germline CDR1 and CDR2: SGDLS and YYNGEE. CDR3 bases: TGTGCCAGCAGGAGTTTAGACAGGGCCAGGGAGACTGAAGCTTTCTTT. Translation gives CASRSLDRARETEAFF.

The chain joins TRBV3-1 (or the pseudogene TRBV3-2) to TRBJ1-3, with 9 bases lining up with TRBD1. Losses at the gene ends were 1 base for V and 4 bases for J; bases not matched to a gene: 5. This CDR3 has 16 amino acids. The germline CDR1 and CDR2 sequences are LGHDT and YNNKEL (reference sequence). The CDR3 sequence: CASSQGGTGRGNTIYF. Here the CDR3 DNA reads TGTGCCAGCAGCCAAGGCGGGACAGGGAGAGGAAACACCATATATTTT.

The rearrangement uses TRBV27 and TRBJ2-7; possible D gene TRBD2, 6 bases. The CDR3 length is 17 residues. CDR1 is MNHEY, CDR2 SMNVEV, per germline (reference sequence). V was pared by 0 bases and J by 2 bases, with 17 bases between. CDR3 coding DNA: TGTGCCAGCAGTTTATCGACCACCCTCCGACTAGCCTACGAGCAGTACGTC. This sequence encodes CASSLSTTLRLAYEQYV.

The CDR3 DNA reads TGTGCCAGCAGCTTTAGGACAGGGGGTTCACCCCTCCACTTT. The encoded protein is CASSFRTGGSPLHF. J is TRBJ1-6 and V is TRBV7-2; 10 bases map to TRBD1. In germline, CDR1 is SGHTA, CDR2 FQGNSA. The CDR3 extends over 14 amino acids. J was trimmed by 9 bases and V by 3 bases; bases with no gene match: 2.

The chain couples TRBV15 to TRBJ2-3, with a possible D match to TRBD1 (7 bases). V shed 0 bases and J shed 4 bases, with 11 bases lying between them. Germline V gives CDR1 LNHNV, CDR2 YYDKDF (reference sequence). The CDR3 totals 15 residues. As DNA, the CDR3 is TGTGCCACCAGCAGAGACAGGGGGGATGCAGATACGCAGTATTTT. Translating gives CATSRDRGDADTQYF.

CDR3 sequence reads: CASSLAGGPAGQFF. The CDR3 DNA reads TGTGCCAGCAGCTTAGCGGGAGGGCCGGCTGGGCAGTTCTTC. This chain links TRBV6-2 or TRBV6-3 with TRBJ2-1; 11 nucleotides align to TRBD2. This CDR3 spans 14 amino acids. V lost 6 bases to trimming and J lost 12 bases; unmatched junction nucleotides: 10. CDR1 and CDR2 (germline): MNHEY, SVGEGT.

The chain couples TRBV24-1 to TRBJ2-1, with D perhaps matching TRBD2 (5 bases). Germline V CDR1 and CDR2: KGHDR, SFDVKD. CDR3 length: 15 amino acids. V was shortened by 3 bases and J by 5 bases, with 13 bases between the two germline ends. The CDR3 spells CATSDTGGLNNEQFF. The CDR3 nucleotides are TGTGCCACCAGTGATACGGGCGGGCTTAACAATGAGCAGTTCTTC.

V and J are TRBV6-1 and TRBJ1-1, with 7 bases lining up with TRBD1. The V gene end was trimmed by 2 bases and the J gene end by 4 bases; junction bases not matched to a gene: 7. CDR1 and CDR2 (germline): MNHNS, SASEGT. This CDR3 has 15 amino acids. The CDR3 region is CASSEPGTVSTEAFF. The CDR3 coding sequence is TGTGCCAGCAGTGAACCAGGGACAGTGAGCACTGAAGCTTTCTTT.

The V call is TRBV18, the J call TRBJ1-2, with TRBD1 matching 10 bases. The germline CDR1 and CDR2 sequences are KGHSH and LQKENI. The CDR3 contains 14 residues. V shed 2 bases and J 3 bases; nucleotides not matched to a gene: 0. The CDR3 here is CASSPGTGDYGYTF. The CDR3 region has the DNA TGTGCCAGCTCACCAGGGACAGGGGACTATGGCTACACCTTC.

This clone was counted once. The rearrangement uses TRBV6-4 and TRBJ2-3; 15 bases align to TRBD2. The V segment lost 5 bases and the J segment 5 bases; nucleotides outside the gene matches: 11. The CDR3 runs to 18 residues. CDR1 is MRHNA and CDR2 is SNTAGT in the germline V gene. The DNA of the CDR3 is TGTGCCAGCAGTCGACAGGGACTAGCGGGGGGCGCACAAGATACGCAGTATTTT. Translated, it gives CASSRQGLAGGAQDTQYF.

V gene TRBV6-5 combines with J gene TRBJ2-7, with 10 bases that match TRBD2. J was trimmed by 4 bases and V by 5 bases; bases with no gene match: 2. CDR1 and CDR2 from the germline V gene are MNHEY and SVGAGI. CDR3 size: 13 residues. The CDR3 sequence: CASSRTSGYEQYV. CDR3 DNA: TGTGCCAGCAGTCGGACTAGCGGATACGAGCAGTACGTC.

The rearrangement links TRBV3-1 (or the pseudogene TRBV3-2) to TRBJ2-3; 13 bases line up with TRBD2. V lost 4 bases to trimming and J lost 4 bases; unmatched junction nucleotides: 2. CDR1 is LGHDT, CDR2 YNNKEL, per germline (reference sequence). The CDR3 sequence is 15 residues long. CDR3 nucleotide sequence: TGTGCCAGCAGCCTACTAGCGGGAGGGGCAGATACGCAGTATTTT. Its protein product is CASSLLAGGADTQYF.

This clone was found a few times. This chain links TRBV10-3 with TRBJ1-1, with 8 nucleotides matching TRBD1. The CDR3 sequence is 14 residues long. CDR1 ENHRY and CDR2 SYGVKD come from the germline V gene. V trimming: 8 bases; J trimming: 4 bases; junction bases outside the gene matches: 9. CDR3 residues: CAISKDREGTEAFF. CDR3 bases: TGTGCCATCTCCAAGGACAGGGAGGGCACTGAAGCTTTCTTT.

This clone was recorded once. The chain has TRBV18 and TRBJ2-1; TRBD2 aligns across 8 bases. The germline gives CDR1 KGHSH, CDR2 LQKENI. The CDR3 totals 15 residues. V shed 4 bases and J 2 bases; nucleotides not matched to a gene: 4. The CDR3 spells CASSREAGAYNEQFF. The CDR3 DNA reads TGTGCCAGCTCACGTGAAGCGGGGGCCTACAATGAGCAGTTCTTC.

The rearrangement links TRBV30 to TRBJ1-2; no reliable D call. Trimming stripped 5 bases from V and 2 bases from J, with 6 bases between. Germline CDR1 GTSNPN, CDR2 SVGIG (reference sequence). The CDR3 length is 11 residues. This CDR3 is CAWGTNYGYTF. In DNA form, the CDR3 reads TGTGCCTGGGGCACAAACTATGGCTACACCTTC.

The chain couples TRBV7-8 to TRBJ1-4; 8 bases are a match to TRBD1. Germline-derived CDR1 and CDR2 are SGHVS and FQNEAQ. The trim removed 1 base at V and 8 bases at J, leaving 3 bases unmatched. The CDR3 contains 14 residues. DNA for the CDR3: TGTGCCAGCAGCTTAGGGACAGGGAAGGAAAAACTGTTTTTT. Translating gives CASSLGTGKEKLFF.

This clone appeared a few times. The V call is TRBV2, the J call TRBJ2-7; weak D call: TRBD1 (5 bases). This CDR3 comprises 12 residues. Germline CDR1 SNHLY, CDR2 FYNNEI. Trimming took 6 bases from V and 6 from J, leaving 12 bases between them. The CDR3 protein is CASSHRIGEQYV. DNA for the CDR3: TGTGCCAGCAGCCACAGGATCGGCGAGCAGTACGTC.

V usage is TRBV2 and J usage is TRBJ2-3; 8 bases align to TRBD2. The CDR3 extends over 16 amino acids. The V gene's germline CDR1 is SNHLY and CDR2 FYNNEI. V was pared by 4 bases and J by 2 bases, with 8 bases of the junction left unmatched. The CDR3 DNA follows: TGTGCCAGCAGTGCCTTGCGGGGACTAGTCACAGATACGCAGTATTTT. Translating gives CASSALRGLVTDTQYF.

In the case of this clone: In the same sample, other DNA sequences code for this CDR3. The CDR3 spells CSVKAGNTEAFF. In DNA, the CDR3 is TGCAGCGTAAAGGCGGGGAACACTGAAGCTTTCTTT. The chain is built from TRBV29-1 and TRBJ1-1; D gene unclear. Germline lookup yields CDR1 SQVTM and CDR2 ANQGSEA. V lost 6 bases, J lost 1 base, and 9 bases lay in between. CDR3 length equals 12 residues.

V usage is TRBV11-3 and J usage is TRBJ1-1; D is undetermined. This CDR3 has 13 amino acids. Germline V lookup: CDR1 SGHNT, CDR2 YENEEA. The V and J ends lost 3 bases and 1 base respectively, with 6 bases between them. In DNA, the CDR3 is TGTGCCAGCAGCTTTTGGCCGAACACTGAAGCTTTCTTT. It is translated as CASSFWPNTEAFF. The complete variable domain, with remaining parts taken from reference TRBV11-3 and TRBJ1-1, reads EAGVVQSPRYKIIEKKQPVAFWCNPISGHNTLYWYLQNLGQGPELLIRYENEEAVDDSQLPKDRFSAERLKGVDSTLKIQPAELGDSAVYLCASSFWPNTEAFFGQGTRLTVV.

The count of this clone is one. The chain is built from TRBV11-3 and TRBJ2-1; 10 bases line up with TRBD2. There are 15 residues in the CDR3. Germline lookup yields CDR1 SGHNT and CDR2 YENEEA. The V gene end was trimmed by 6 bases and the J gene end by 4 bases; junction bases not matched to a gene: 6. The CDR3: CASSSGLAAYNEQFF. CDR3 in DNA: TGTGCCAGCAGTTCCGGACTAGCGGCTTACAATGAGCAGTTCTTC.

This clone is a singleton in its sample. The gene calls are TRBV27 and TRBJ1-2; the D gene is possibly TRBD1 (5 bases). The germline CDR1 and CDR2 sequences are MNHEY and SMNVEV (reference sequence). V lost 6 bases, J lost 6 bases, and 17 bases lay in between. The CDR3 extends over 14 amino acids. As DNA, the CDR3 is TGTGCCAGCAGAGCCCTCAGGGCAGGAAATGGCTACACCTTC. Protein product: CASRALRAGNGYTF.